These 32 T cell receptor beta chains were sequenced from one sample in a study of monozygotic twins with inflammatory bowel disease. Each CDR3 protein gets one entry in TCRdb, which reprocessed the 5' RACE reads and gives no DNA. The table for this sample gives 420,000 or so distinct CDR3 sequences. The material sequenced was blood. These receptors all come from a human donor with ulcerative colitis or Crohn's disease, or a healthy co-twin of an affected twin (not recorded which).

The chain joins TRBV6-2 or TRBV6-3 to TRBJ2-7; without DNA, the TCRdb call of TRBD2 cannot be checked. This CDR3 has 17 amino acids. The germline CDR1 and CDR2 sequences are MNHEY and SVGEGT. The CDR3 protein is CASSYIGRAGEWDEQYF.

V usage is TRBV7-2 and J usage is TRBJ1-6; TCRdb outputs TRBD1, but without DNA this stays unchecked. CDR3 size: 14 residues. Looked up from germline, CDR1 is SGHTA and CDR2 is FQGNSA. CDR3 amino acids: CASSLTGRNSPLHF. Combining the CDR3 with reference TRBV7-2 and TRBJ1-6 gives the whole variable domain GAGVSQSPSNKVTEKGKDVELRCDPISGHTALYWYRQSLGQGLEFLIYFQGNSAPDKSGLPSDRFSAERTGGSVSTLTIQRTQQEDSAVYLCASSLTGRNSPLHFGNGTRLTVT.

The chain recombines TRBV6-1 with TRBJ2-6. CDR3 length: 18 amino acids. Per the germline V gene, CDR1 is MNHNS and CDR2 is SASEGT. CDR3 region: CASSEWGRASSGANVLTF.

V usage is TRBV5-1 and J usage is TRBJ1-5; the TCRdb call, TRBD1, lacks DNA for checking. The CDR3 length is 13 residues. Per the germline V gene, CDR1 is SGHRS and CDR2 is YFSETQ. CDR3 residues: CASSRQGGQPQHF.

The V call is TRBV7-2, the J call TRBJ2-5; the TCRdb D gene call, TRBD2, has no DNA to confirm it. Germline CDR1 is SGHTA and CDR2 is FQGNSA. This CDR3 region has 13 residues. The CDR3 is CASRAGPQETQYF.

This sequence joins TRBV11-2 and TRBJ2-5. CDR3 length: 16 amino acids. Per the germline V gene, CDR1 is SGHAT and CDR2 is FQNNGV. The CDR3 loop is CASSLDVAAPQETQYF.

The rearrangement uses TRBV7-2 and TRBJ2-7; no DNA is available, so the TRBD2 call from TCRdb remains unchecked. Germline CDR1 SGHTA, CDR2 FQGNSA. This CDR3 region has 18 residues. The CDR3 here is CASSFTSGARIGSYEQYF.

CDR3 residues: CATSRDPGLSPYEQYF. The V call is TRBV15, the J call TRBJ2-7; TCRdb names TRBD2, which stays unverified in the absence of DNA. The CDR3 is 16 residues long. Per germline, CDR1 LNHNV and CDR2 YYDKDF (reference sequence).

The genes are TRBV12-3 or TRBV12-4 and TRBJ2-7; the TRBD2 assignment by TCRdb is unverifiable without DNA. The CDR3 totals 14 residues. Here the CDR3 reads CASSLGTPTYEQYF.

This chain joins TRBV4-3 and TRBJ1-2; with no DNA, the TCRdb D assignment of TRBD1 cannot be verified. This CDR3 region has 15 residues. Germline CDR1 LGHNA, CDR2 YSLEER. This CDR3 reads CASSQNVGQGYGYTF.

The chain has TRBV4-1 and TRBJ1-2. Per germline, CDR1 MGHRA and CDR2 YSYEKL. The CDR3 has 15 amino acids. The CDR3 sequence: CASSLTTGSNYGYTF.

V and J are TRBV28 and TRBJ1-1. The CDR3 consists of 11 residues. CDR1 and CDR2 (germline): MDHEN, SYDVKM. The CDR3 loop is CASSLMSEAFF.

This chain connects TRBV23-1 to TRBJ2-5; TCRdb picks TRBD2, but there is no DNA to check that call. TRBV23-1 is assigned to the ORF class and has an uncertain function. The CDR3 is 16 amino acids. The chain's CDR3 is CASSQSGRPESETQYF.

This chain uses TRBV5-1 with TRBJ1-3; the TRBD1 assignment by TCRdb is unverifiable without DNA. The CDR3 runs 15 residues. Germline V gives CDR1 SGHRS, CDR2 YFSETQ. CDR3 sequence reads: CASTPDPQGGNTIYF. The complete variable domain, with remaining parts taken from reference TRBV5-1 and TRBJ1-3, reads KAGVTQTPRYLIKTRGQQVTLSCSPISGHRSVSWYQQTPGQGLQFLFEYFSETQRNKGNFPGRFSGRQFSNSRSEMNVSTLELGDSALYLCASTPDPQGGNTIYFGEGSWLTVV.

The rearrangement links TRBV9 to TRBJ2-1; TCRdb reports TRBD2, a call that lacks DNA to check it against. Germline V gene sequence: CDR1 SGDLS, CDR2 YYNGEE. The CDR3 is made up of 16 amino acids. The chain's CDR3 is CASSVGPAGAHNEQFF.

This chain joins TRBV12-3 or TRBV12-4 and TRBJ2-5; TCRdb calls TRBD2, which cannot be checked without DNA. The CDR3 spans 15 residues. The CDR3 spells CASSFTGGERETQYF.

The chain carries TRBV7-2 and TRBJ1-1; TCRdb designates TRBD1, a call that cannot be tested without DNA. Germline loops: CDR1 SGHTA, CDR2 FQGNSA. This CDR3 is 14 amino acids long. The CDR3 protein is CASIKGGMDTEAFF.

V usage is TRBV7-2 and J usage is TRBJ2-4; TCRdb designates TRBD2, a call that cannot be tested without DNA. The germline V gene has CDR1 SGHTA and CDR2 FQGNSA. This CDR3 comprises 16 residues. The chain's CDR3 is CASSLEAGGAKNIQYF.

The chain couples TRBV5-1 to TRBJ1-2; TCRdb designates TRBD1, a call that cannot be tested without DNA. The CDR3 is 14 amino acids. Germline V gene lookup returns CDR1 SGHRS and CDR2 YFSETQ. The CDR3 here is CASSLLTGDYGYTF.

The V gene is TRBV5-1, the J gene TRBJ2-2; absent DNA, TCRdb's TRBD1 call cannot be checked. Looked up from germline, CDR1 is SGHRS and CDR2 is YFSETQ. There are 16 residues in the CDR3. CDR3 in amino acids: CASSPLWTGRSGELFF.

This chain links TRBV5-1 with TRBJ2-3; the TCRdb D gene call, TRBD2, has no DNA to confirm it. The CDR3 totals 18 residues. Per germline, CDR1 SGHRS and CDR2 YFSETQ. The chain's CDR3 is CASSSGLAGGRGYHTQYF.

J is TRBJ2-5 and V is TRBV9; the TCRdb D gene call, TRBD1, has no DNA to confirm it. CDR1 SGDLS and CDR2 YYNGEE come from the germline V gene. The CDR3 is 14 amino acids. CDR3: CASSARGGEETQYF.

This rearrangement joins TRBV11-2 to TRBJ2-2; the D call from TCRdb, TRBD2, cannot be confirmed without DNA. The CDR3 spans 16 residues. From germline, CDR1 is SGHAT and CDR2 FQNNGV. The CDR3 loop reads CASSFPLPSDTGELFF. The whole variable domain, remainder taken from reference TRBV11-2 and TRBJ2-2, is EAGVAQSPRYKIIEKRQSVAFWCNPISGHATLYWYQQILGQGPKLLIQFQNNGVVDDSQLPKDRFSAERLKGVDSTLKIQPAKLEDSAVYLCASSFPLPSDTGELFFGEGSRLTVL.

The CDR3 is CSALRTGPGTEAFF. This chain links TRBV20-1 with TRBJ1-1; no DNA is available, so the TRBD1 call from TCRdb remains unchecked. CDR1 is DFQATT and CDR2 is SNEGSKA in the germline V gene (reference sequence). The CDR3 is 14 amino acids.

The chain uses TRBV4-2 and TRBJ2-5; TCRdb indicates TRBD2, and absent DNA this call remains unverified. CDR3 length: 16 residues. The germline gives CDR1 LGHNA, CDR2 YNFKEQ. CDR3 protein: CASSQFPLAGGETQYF.

V and J are TRBV3-1 and TRBJ2-1; TCRdb lists TRBD2, though no DNA is available to test this call. The CDR3 is made up of 11 amino acids. Germline CDR1 is LGHDT and CDR2 is YNNKEL (reference sequence). The CDR3: CASSRRDEQFF.

This chain links TRBV20-1 with TRBJ2-5; TCRdb's D call, TRBD2, is unchecked because there is no DNA. The CDR3 has 18 amino acids. Germline loops: CDR1 DFQATT, CDR2 SNEGSKA (reference sequence). The chain's CDR3 is CSALRGTSWRPRKETQYF.

The V gene is TRBV30, the J gene TRBJ2-1; absent DNA, TCRdb's TRBD1 call cannot be checked. Germline CDR1 GTSNPN, CDR2 SVGIG (reference sequence). CDR3 size: 11 residues. The CDR3 region is CAWSQGREQFF. Using reference TRBV30 and TRBJ2-1 for the parts outside the CDR3, the full variable domain is SQTIHQWPATLVQPVGSPLSLECTVEGTSNPNLYWYRQAAGRGLQLLFYSVGIGQISSEVPQNLSASRPQDRQFILSSKKLLLSDSGFYLCAWSQGREQFFGPGTRLTVL.

This chain uses TRBV7-6 with TRBJ1-2; TCRdb gives TRBD1 as the D gene, but with no DNA this cannot be confirmed. The CDR3 covers 17 residues. CDR1 SGHVS and CDR2 FNYEAQ come from the germline V gene. The CDR3 region is CASSLGVQGSSNYGYTF.

The chain links TRBV5-4 to TRBJ2-2. The CDR3 is 15 amino acids. Germline values: CDR1 SGHNT, CDR2 YYREEE (reference sequence). CDR3 in amino acids: CASSLADTNTGELFF.

The genes are TRBV7-2 and TRBJ2-2; TCRdb calls TRBD1, which cannot be checked without DNA. Germline V gene data show CDR1 as SGHTA and CDR2 as FQGNSA. The length of the CDR3 is 17 residues. The CDR3 sequence: CASNNRWGERHTGELFF.

The CDR3 here is CASSLGAAEAFF. The chain joins TRBV7-9 to TRBJ1-1. Per germline, CDR1 SEHNR and CDR2 FQNEAQ (reference sequence). This CDR3 is built from 12 residues.